By proportion, the clone carrying this T cell receptor (beta chain) is medium-sized. Each TRB amplification used roughly 250-550 ng of genomic DNA from blood. Germline values: CDR1 LNHDA, CDR2 SQIVND (reference sequence). The CDR3 totals 13 residues. V lost 4 bases and J lost 4, with 10 bases in between. The data were taken from a study of T and B cells in COVID-19 patients. TRB rearrangements were amplified by multiplex PCR with BIOMED2 TRB-A/B primers. TCRdb itself ran the multiplex PCR reads through MiXCR, one entry per CDR3 protein. The table shows more than 13,000 distinct CDR3 sequences, with more than 25% occurring only once.

This receptor was obtained from a human donor who had recovered from COVID-19. The sequencing input was blood. The chain couples TRBV19 to TRBJ1-1; D call uncertain. The CDR3 DNA reads as TGTGCCAGTAGTACGTCACCAGGCACTGAAGCTTTCTTT. It translates to CASSTSPGTEAFF.